These 22 T cell receptor beta chains were all obtained from the same sample, sequenced in a study of control samples from healthy donors and cancer patients (dated by TCRdb to 2020 to 2021). Receptors were amplified or captured by the immunoSEQ multiplex PCR assay. Sourced from immuneACCESS, this table was stored by TCRdb with only in-frame sequences that have V and J called. A share of the clones is absent; for the studies checked, an unresolved V gene accounts for under half, and the remainder has no known explanation. Counted in this sample were about 180,000 clones; around 90% of them appeared once. Just over 1.4% of the sample comes from the top ten. Material for sequencing was blood. These receptors were collected from a woman between 50 and 59 years old in good health.

The V call is TRBV29-1, the J call TRBJ1-6, with no clear D. The CDR3 consists of 13 residues. The germline gives CDR1 SQVTM, CDR2 ANQGSEA. Trimming shortened V by 6 bases and J by 9 bases, and 15 bases separated the two germline ends. CDR3 bases: TGCAGCGTGGTGATCGGACCGGGTTCACCCCTCCACTTT. Translation gives CSVVIGPGSPLHF.

This chain links TRBV4-3 with TRBJ1-5; the D is unclear. The CDR3 loop spans 17 amino acids. Germline lookup yields CDR1 LGHNA and CDR2 YSLEER. Trimming stripped 0 bases from V and 0 bases from J, with 12 bases between. The CDR3 loop reads CASSQDLGQYSNQPQHF. Here the CDR3 DNA reads TGCGCCAGCAGCCAAGATCTTGGTCAGTATAGCAATCAGCCCCAGCATTTT.

Here the CDR3 reads CASSIRSNEKLFF. The CDR3 bases are TGTGCCAGCAGCATACGGAGTAATGAAAAACTGTTTTTT. The rearrangement uses TRBV6-6 and TRBJ1-4; D not resolved. CDR1 MNHNY and CDR2 SVGAGI come from the germline V gene (reference sequence). The V and J ends lost 6 bases and 4 bases respectively, with 9 bases between them. This CDR3 spans 13 amino acids.

V and J are TRBV5-6 and TRBJ2-2, with TRBD1 matching over 8 bases. With 2 bases clipped from V and 0 bases from J, the junction kept 9 bases outside the gene matches. The CDR3 runs 18 residues. CDR1 is SGHDT, CDR2 YYEEEE, per germline. CDR3 protein: CASSFLFGDRTNTGELFF. The CDR3 DNA is TGTGCCAGCAGCTTTTTGTTCGGGGACAGGACGAACACCGGGGAGCTGTTTTTT.

The chain links TRBV11-3 to TRBJ1-1; D is unresolved. V was cut by 2 bases and J by 4 bases, with 8 bases left in between. CDR1 is SGHNT and CDR2 is YENEEA in the germline V gene. The CDR3 loop spans 13 amino acids. CDR3 loop: CASSLMRATEAFF. In DNA, the CDR3 is TGTGCCAGCAGCTTAATGAGGGCCACTGAAGCTTTCTTT.

The chain is built from TRBV11-2 and TRBJ1-4; 8 bases line up with TRBD1. V trimming: 5 bases; J trimming: 8 bases; junction bases outside the gene matches: 10. The CDR3 loop spans 15 amino acids. The germline CDR1 and CDR2 sequences are SGHAT and FQNNGV. The CDR3, as DNA: TGTGCCAGCAGCCCTGAGACAGGGGTGGGGGAAAAACTGTTTTTT. This sequence encodes CASSPETGVGEKLFF.

The chain carries TRBV12-3 or TRBV12-4 and TRBJ1-1; D is uncertain. CDR3 size: 13 residues. Trimming left V 6 bases short and J 7 bases short, with 15 bases between. The CDR3 sequence: CASSLKHGGEAFF. The CDR3 nucleotides read TGTGCCAGCAGCCTCAAGCACGGCGGTGAAGCTTTCTTT.

The rearrangement uses TRBV19 and TRBJ1-2, with TRBD1 as a possible D gene (5 bases). CDR1 and CDR2 (germline): LNHDA, SQIVND (reference sequence). CDR3 size: 15 residues. With 4 bases removed from V and 5 bases from J, the gap between germline ends came to 17 bases. CDR3 amino acids: CASSTGRGLRYGYTF. The CDR3 DNA sequence: TGTGCCAGTAGTACGGGACGTGGGCTTAGGTATGGCTACACCTTC. Full variable domain (remainder filled in from reference TRBV19 and TRBJ1-2): DGGITQSPKYLFRKEGQNVTLSCEQNLNHDAMYWYRQDPGQGLRLIYYSQIVNDFQKGDIAEGYSVSREKKESFPLTVTSAQKNPTAFYLCASSTGRGLRYGYTFGSGTRLTVV.

The chain carries TRBV7-2 and TRBJ2-5; D may correspond to TRBD1 or TRBD2 (5 bases each). The CDR3 runs 18 residues. The V gene's germline CDR1 is SGHTA and CDR2 FQGNSA. V dropped 1 base and J dropped 2 bases, with 20 bases sitting between them. The CDR3 bases are TGTGCCAGCAGCTTAGGGGGGTCAGCAAACCCCTTTCAAGAGACCCAGTACTTC. Translated, it gives CASSLGGSANPFQETQYF.

The gene calls are TRBV7-2 and TRBJ2-7; D unclear. CDR1 SGHTA and CDR2 FQGNSA come from the germline V gene. CDR3 length equals 13 residues. V was clipped by 4 bases and J by 3 bases, with 10 bases between them. The CDR3 is CASSYGPDYEQYF. Here the CDR3 DNA reads TGTGCCAGCAGCTACGGGCCGGACTACGAGCAGTACTTC.

The rearrangement links TRBV7-6 to TRBJ1-6; D not resolved. The CDR3 runs 13 residues. CDR1 and CDR2 (germline): SGHVS, FNYEAQ. Trimming pared 5 bases from V and 10 bases from J, leaving 12 bases between. CDR3: CASSRGPISPLHF. DNA for the CDR3: TGTGCCAGCAGCCGAGGTCCCATATCACCCCTCCACTTT.

This chain links TRBV19 with TRBJ2-7; weak D call: TRBD2 (6 bases). Trimming stripped 3 bases from V and 1 base from J, with 10 bases between. This CDR3 is built from 14 residues. Germline lookup yields CDR1 LNHDA and CDR2 SQIVND (reference sequence). CDR3 bases: TGTGCCAGTAGTATTGGAGGGCAGTCCTACGAGCAGTACTTC. Translation: CASSIGGQSYEQYF.

This chain joins TRBV7-9 and TRBJ2-1, with 10 bases fitting TRBD2. The CDR3 length is 14 residues. Germline V gene sequence: CDR1 SEHNR, CDR2 FQNEAQ (reference sequence). V lost 4 bases, J lost 7 bases, and 4 bases stayed unmatched. CDR3 coding DNA: TGTGCCAGCAGCTCGACTAGCGGGTCTAATGAGCAGTTCTTC. Its translation is CASSSTSGSNEQFF.

The CDR3 bases are TGTGCCAGCAGTTTCAGTACAGGGGGCACAGATACGCAGTATTTT. This codes for CASSFSTGGTDTQYF. This sequence joins TRBV27 and TRBJ2-3, with 7 bases that match TRBD1. The length of the CDR3 is 15 residues. Germline CDR1 reads MNHEY; CDR2 reads SMNVEV (reference sequence). The trim removed 3 bases at V and 1 base at J, leaving 4 bases unmatched.

The V and J genes are TRBV5-6 and TRBJ1-5; 8 nucleotides match TRBD1. J lost 7 bases, V lost 2 bases, and 5 bases had no gene match. The CDR3 sequence is 14 residues long. Germline CDR1 is SGHDT and CDR2 is YYEEEE. This CDR3 reads CASSLGQGDQPQHF. CDR3 nucleotide sequence: TGTGCCAGCAGCTTAGGACAGGGAGACCAGCCCCAGCATTTT.

This chain uses TRBV6-2 or TRBV6-3 with TRBJ2-1, with 12 nucleotides matching TRBD2. This CDR3 has 20 amino acids. V shed 0 bases, J shed 1 base, and the junction held 10 bases outside the gene matches. Germline V gene sequence: CDR1 MNHEY, CDR2 SVGEGT. In nucleotides, the CDR3 is TGTGCCAGCAGTTACTCCTCGGGACTAGCGGGTATTTTGTCCTACAATGAGCAGTTCTTC. Encoded protein: CASSYSSGLAGILSYNEQFF.

CDR3 nucleotides: TGCAGCGTTAAACCGACCTCTGGGGCCAACGTCCTGACTTTC. It yields the protein CSVKPTSGANVLTF. The chain combines TRBV29-1 with TRBJ2-6; D gene unclear. Germline loops: CDR1 SQVTM, CDR2 ANQGSEA. With 5 bases removed from V and 0 bases from J, the gap between germline ends came to 8 bases. This CDR3 is built from 14 residues.

The V call is TRBV7-9, the J call TRBJ2-3; D is uncertain. Trimming removed 1 base at V and 3 bases at J, with 2 bases between. Germline V gene lookup returns CDR1 SEHNR and CDR2 FQNEAQ (reference sequence). This CDR3 region has 12 residues. The DNA for the CDR3 is TGTGCCAGCAGCTTAGGAACAGATACGCAGTATTTT. It specifies CASSLGTDTQYF. Together with reference TRBV7-9 and TRBJ2-3, the CDR3 gives the full variable domain: DTGVSQNPRHKITKRGQNVTFRCDPISEHNRLYWYRQTLGQGPEFLTYFQNEAQLEKSRLLSDRFSAERPKGSFSTLEIQRTEQGDSAMYLCASSLGTDTQYFGPGTRLTVL.

The chain uses TRBV4-3 and TRBJ1-6; a weak D match, TRBD1 (5 bases). CDR1 is LGHNA and CDR2 is YSLEER in the germline V gene. The CDR3 runs to 15 residues. Trimming cost V 0 bases and J 9 bases, with 12 bases left between them. CDR3 loop: CASSQDWGVGSPLHF. Here the CDR3 DNA reads TGCGCCAGCAGCCAAGATTGGGGGGTTGGTTCACCCCTCCACTTT.

The V gene is TRBV20-1, the J gene TRBJ1-1; perhaps TRBD1 as D (5 bases). The V end lost 3 bases, the J end lost 8 bases, and 10 bases lay between the germline ends. Germline V gene lookup returns CDR1 DFQATT and CDR2 SNEGSKA (reference sequence). The CDR3 is made up of 11 amino acids. In DNA form, the CDR3 reads TGCAGTGCTAGTCAGGGATCCGAAGCTTTCTTT. Residues: CSASQGSEAFF.

V gene TRBV5-4 combines with J gene TRBJ2-3, with 10 bases fitting TRBD1. The CDR3 totals 14 residues. The germline gives CDR1 SGHNT, CDR2 YYREEE (reference sequence). Germline trimming cut 9 bases from V and 4 bases from J; bases unmatched to any gene: 8. CDR3 sequence reads: CATSRDRGADTQYF. The CDR3 DNA reads TGTGCCACTTCCCGGGACAGGGGCGCAGATACGCAGTATTTT.

The V call is TRBV9, the J call TRBJ1-1; the match to TRBD1 covers 7 bases. The CDR3 consists of 14 residues. Unmatched junction bases numbered 4, after V lost 4 bases and J lost 1 base. Germline assignment: CDR1 SGDLS and CDR2 YYNGEE. This CDR3 reads CASSSGGGNTEAFF. CDR3 nucleotide sequence: TGTGCCAGCAGCTCAGGGGGGGGGAACACTGAAGCTTTCTTT.